Below, 2 T cell receptor beta chains from the same sample are listed, as sequenced in a study of cytomegalovirus exposure and HLA in healthy donors. The protocol was immunoSEQ multiplex PCR, while the TCRdb copy is restricted to in-frame clones and leaves out a portion. The sample consists of under 200,000 clones, about 90% of them appearing once. Sequenced material: PBMCs. These receptors all stem from a woman aged 25 to 39 in good health and CMV-seronegative.

The chain has TRBV4-1 and TRBJ2-7; tentatively, D is TRBD1 (6 bases). Per the germline V gene, CDR1 is MGHRA and CDR2 is YSYEKL. Trimming removed 1 base at V and 5 bases at J, with 12 bases between. The CDR3 spans 14 residues. CDR3 sequence: CASSQAQGINEQYF. The CDR3 coding sequence is TGCGCCAGCAGCCAAGCGCAGGGGATAAACGAGCAGTACTTC.

The genes are TRBV27 and TRBJ1-1; tentative D call: TRBD1 (5 bases). This CDR3 is built from 13 residues. V was trimmed by 5 bases and J by 11 bases, leaving 18 bases between them. Germline CDR1 MNHEY, CDR2 SMNVEV (reference sequence). CDR3 in DNA: TGTGCCAGCAGTCCTTCGAAGGGGTCCACGGCTTTCTTT. It is translated as CASSPSKGSTAFF.